This TCR beta chain was recovered during a study of PD-1 blockade in classical Hodgkin lymphoma. Study in general: Patients were infused with nivolumab 3 mg/kg every 2 weeks. Study-level findings and limits: Newly diagnosed patients reportedly trailed healthy donors in baseline TCR diversity. For complete responders, baseline diversity was comparable to that of newly diagnosed patients.

Trimming took 6 bases from V and 1 from J; bases not matched to a gene: 4. Germline loops: CDR1 MDHEN, CDR2 SYDVKM. The CDR3 consists of 15 residues. Turning to this clone: Its antigen is undetermined.

The data were produced by immunoSEQ multiplex PCR, yet TCRdb's version contains in-frame clones alone and is incomplete. Of tens of thousands of clones in the sample, around 90% were seen once. Each patient's relapse followed autologous stem cell transplantation, and brentuximab vedotin exposure varied. The receptor was isolated from a human donor with classical Hodgkin lymphoma. The chain is built from TRBV28 and TRBJ1-5, with TRBD1 matching 9 bases. The material sequenced was peripheral blood mononuclear cells (PBMCs), taken at baseline. The CDR3 bases are TGTGCCAGCAGCCGAACAGGGGGCAGCAATCAGCCCCAGCATTTT. This translates into CASSRTGGSNQPQHF.